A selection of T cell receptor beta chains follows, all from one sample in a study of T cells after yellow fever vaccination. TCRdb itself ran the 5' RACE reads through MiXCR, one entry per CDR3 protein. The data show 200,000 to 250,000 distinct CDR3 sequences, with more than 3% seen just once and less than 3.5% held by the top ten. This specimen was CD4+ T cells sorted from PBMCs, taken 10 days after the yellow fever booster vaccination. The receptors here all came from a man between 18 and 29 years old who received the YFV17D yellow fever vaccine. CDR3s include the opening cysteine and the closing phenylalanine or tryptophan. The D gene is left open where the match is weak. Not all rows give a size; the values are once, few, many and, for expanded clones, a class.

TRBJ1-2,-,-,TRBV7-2,CASSTGPGLSYGYTF,TGTGCCAGCAGCACGGGGCCGGGACTGAGCTATGGCTACACCTTC
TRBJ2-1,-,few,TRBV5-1,CASSLEGSRSSYNEQFF,TGCGCCAGCAGCTTGGAGGGTAGCCGCAGCTCCTACAATGAGCAGTTCTTC
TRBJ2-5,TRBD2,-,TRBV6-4,CASSPLGLAGLTFQETQYF,TGTGCCAGCAGCCCACTTGGACTAGCGGGGCTGACCTTCCAAGAGACCCAGTACTTC
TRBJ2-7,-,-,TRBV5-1,CASRAGTGPYEQYF,TGCGCCAGCAGGGCCGGGACGGGGCCCTACGAGCAGTACTTC
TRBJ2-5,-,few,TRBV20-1,CSARRGGETQYF,TGCAGTGCTAGAAGAGGGGGGGAGACCCAGTACTTC
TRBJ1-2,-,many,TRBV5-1,CASSSDYPGSYTF,TGCGCCAGCAGCTCCGATTACCCGGGGAGCTACACCTTC
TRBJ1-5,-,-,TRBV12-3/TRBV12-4,CASSFRGSRHQPQHF,TGTGCCAGCAGTTTTCGGGGCTCTCGACATCAGCCCCAGCATTTT
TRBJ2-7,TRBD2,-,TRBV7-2,CASSPSPGLVYEQYF,TGTGCCAGCAGCCCGAGCCCGGGACTAGTCTACGAGCAGTACTTC
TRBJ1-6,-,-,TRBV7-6,CASSLMTGNSPLHF,TGTGCCAGCAGCTTAATGACAGGCAATTCACCCCTCCACTTT
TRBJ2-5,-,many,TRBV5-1,CASSLGTRKGETQYF,TGCGCCAGCAGCTTGGGGACAAGGAAGGGTGAGACCCAGTACTTC
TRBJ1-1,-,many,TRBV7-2,CASSLARTDTEAFF,TGTGCCAGCAGCTTAGCCAGGACGGACACTGAAGCTTTCTTT
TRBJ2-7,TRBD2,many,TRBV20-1,CSAREGTRTSEQYF,TGCAGTGCTAGAGAGGGGACTAGAACGTCCGAGCAGTACTTC
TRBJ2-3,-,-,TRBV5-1,CASNQGWGTDTQYF,TGCGCCAGCAATCAGGGATGGGGCACAGATACGCAGTATTTT
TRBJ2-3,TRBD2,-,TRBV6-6,CASSYPAGSTDTQYF,TGTGCCAGCAGTTACCCAGCGGGAAGCACAGATACGCAGTATTTT
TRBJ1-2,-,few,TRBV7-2,CASRQTGNRNGYTF,TGTGCCAGCAGGCAAACGGGAAACAGGAATGGCTACACCTTC
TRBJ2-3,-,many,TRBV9,CASSQTSKDTQYF,TGTGCCAGCAGCCAGACATCGAAAGATACGCAGTATTTT
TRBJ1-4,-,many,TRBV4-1,CASSSPGVTNEKLFF,TGCGCCAGCAGCTCCCCAGGGGTAACTAATGAAAAACTGTTTTTT
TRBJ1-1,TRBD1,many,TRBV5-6,CASSKTGGGDTEAFF,TGTGCCAGCAGCAAGACAGGGGGCGGTGACACTGAAGCTTTCTTT
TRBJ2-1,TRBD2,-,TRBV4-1,CASSQVSSGEVIYEQFF,TGCGCCAGCAGCCAAGTGTCTAGCGGGGAGGTTATATATGAGCAGTTCTTC
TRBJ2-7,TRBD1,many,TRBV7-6,CATHTGAYEQYF,TGTGCCACCCACACAGGGGCCTACGAGCAGTACTTC
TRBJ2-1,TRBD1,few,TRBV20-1,CSARLPGGYNEQFF,TGCAGTGCTAGACTTCCAGGGGGCTACAATGAGCAGTTCTTC
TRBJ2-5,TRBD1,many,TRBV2,CASTTGLETQYF,TGTGCCAGCACGACAGGGCTAGAGACCCAGTACTTC
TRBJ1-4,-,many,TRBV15,CATSRDSAATNEKLFF,TGTGCCACCAGCAGAGATTCCGCCGCAACTAATGAAAAACTGTTTTTT
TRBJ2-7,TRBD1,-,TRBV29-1,CSVEGQGAGEQYF,TGCAGCGTTGAGGGACAGGGGGCTGGGGAGCAGTACTTC
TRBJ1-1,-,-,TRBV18,CASSLGPSPNTEAFF,TGTGCCAGCTCACTGGGACCAAGCCCCAACACTGAAGCTTTCTTT
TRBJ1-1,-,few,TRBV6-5,CASSGRANTEAFF,TGTGCCAGCAGTGGCAGAGCGAACACTGAAGCTTTCTTT
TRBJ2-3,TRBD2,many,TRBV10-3,CAIALAGGVDTQYF,TGTGCCATCGCGCTAGCGGGGGGCGTAGATACGCAGTATTTT
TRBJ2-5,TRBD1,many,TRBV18,CASSPIQGPHQETQYF,TGTGCCAGCTCACCAATACAGGGGCCCCACCAAGAGACCCAGTACTTC
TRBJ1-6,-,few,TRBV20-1,CSARDPAGSSPLHF,TGCAGTGCTAGAGATCCGGCAGGATCCTCACCCCTCCACTTT
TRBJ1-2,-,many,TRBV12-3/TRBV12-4,CASSSREGDYGYTF,TGTGCCAGCAGTTCCCGTGAGGGTGACTATGGCTACACCTTC
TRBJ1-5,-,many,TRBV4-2,CASSLSDSFSNQPQHF,TGTGCCAGCAGCCTTTCGGACAGTTTTAGCAATCAGCCCCAGCATTTT